This T cell receptor (beta chain) was documented in a study of cytomegalovirus exposure and HLA in healthy donors. PCR used 60 Vbeta primers and 13 Jbeta primers. Profiling relied on immunoSEQ multiplex PCR, and the TCRdb table lists in-frame clones only, not all of them. The table has some 200,000 clones, 76% seen once. A word on this clone: What it binds is not known.

Study results and limitations: Sequencing probably produced one cluster of sequence variants that were highly shared. It was reported that TCR beta sequences correctly inferred the HLA-A and HLA-B alleles for most subjects. The study listed some 160 cytomegalovirus-associated TCR beta chains.

Sequenced: PBMCs. The receptor's source is a man between 18 and 29 years old in good health and CMV-seronegative.

The CDR3 is CAWSPGQGRWNEQFF. In nucleotides, the CDR3 is TGTGCCTGGAGCCCGGGACAGGGGCGATGGAATGAGCAGTTCTTC. This chain links TRBV30 with TRBJ2-1; TRBD1 matches 10 bases. The germline CDR1 and CDR2 sequences are GTSNPN and SVGIG (reference sequence). J lost 7 bases, V lost 3 bases, and 9 bases had no gene match. The CDR3 loop spans 15 amino acids.